The following is a T cell receptor beta chain sequence with its context. The target antigen is unknown. CDR1 and CDR2 from the germline V gene are LGHDT and YNNKEL (reference sequence). The CDR3 runs 12 residues. With 2 bases removed from V and 2 bases from J, the gap between germline ends came to 1 base. This record comes from a study of blood T cells in healthy people across ages. Whole-study findings and limits: It was the long-lived donors that had more naive CD4+ cells and higher diversity than aged donors.

Each sample gave at least 6.5 million isolated PBMCs. Alongside a J-beta primer mix, a sample-barcoded 5' primer served in a second PCR lasting roughly 6 to 11 cycles. Tagging of each cDNA molecule was performed by a template-switch adaptor with 12 random nucleotides. Using its own MiXCR run on the 5' RACE reads, TCRdb lists one record per CDR3 protein. The sample includes 550,000 to 700,000 distinct CDR3 sequences, 27% of them seen just once. The rearrangement uses TRBV3-1 and TRBJ2-1; D unclear. This receptor was obtained from a woman aged 70-85 years in good health. Material for sequencing was blood. The CDR3 bases are TGTGCCAGCAGCCAAACCTACAATGAGCAGTTCTTC. Amino acid sequence: CASSQTYNEQFF.